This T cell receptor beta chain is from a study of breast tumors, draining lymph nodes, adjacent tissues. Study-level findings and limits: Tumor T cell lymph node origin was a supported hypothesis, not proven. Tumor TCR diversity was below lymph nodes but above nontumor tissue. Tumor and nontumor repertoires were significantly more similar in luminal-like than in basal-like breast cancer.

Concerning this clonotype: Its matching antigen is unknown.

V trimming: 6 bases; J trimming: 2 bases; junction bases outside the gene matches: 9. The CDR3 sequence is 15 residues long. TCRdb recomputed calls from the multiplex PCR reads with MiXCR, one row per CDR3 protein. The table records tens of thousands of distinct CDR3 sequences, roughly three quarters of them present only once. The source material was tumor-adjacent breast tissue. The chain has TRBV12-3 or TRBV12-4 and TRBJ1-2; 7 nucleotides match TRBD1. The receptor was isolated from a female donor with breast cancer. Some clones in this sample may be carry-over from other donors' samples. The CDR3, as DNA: TGTGCCAGCAGCCACCGCAGGGGGGAGAACTATGGCTACACCTTC. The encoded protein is CASSHRRGENYGYTF.